This T cell receptor beta chain was recovered during a study of cytomegalovirus exposure and HLA in healthy donors. Comments on this clone: Antigen specificity is unknown.

Everyone who donated was a healthy bone marrow donor. PCR used 60 Vbeta primers and 13 Jbeta primers. Sequenced by immunoSEQ multiplex PCR; TCRdb stores in-frame clones only, minus some. The sample holds more than 95,000 clones; 76% are singletons and the top ten take 9% to 12%. Study-level findings and limits: Exclusion applied to some V segments, including TRBV6-2 and TRBV6-3, as they were indistinguishable. Researchers counted around 150 TCR beta chains as cytomegalovirus-associated.

CDR1 and CDR2 from the germline V gene are MDHEN and SYDVKM. V lost 5 bases and J 6 bases, leaving 13 bases between the germline ends. CDR3 length equals 14 residues. Sequencing was done on a sample of PBMCs. This rearrangement joins TRBV28 to TRBJ1-4; D uncertain. The origin of this receptor is a woman between 18 and 29 years old in good health and CMV-seropositive. The CDR3 DNA reads TGTGCCAGCAGTCAGACAAGGAGGTATGAAAAACTGTTTTTT. Translation gives CASSQTRRYEKLFF. Filled out from reference TRBV28 and TRBJ1-4, the complete variable domain reads DVKVTQSSRYLVKRTGEKVFLECVQDMDHENMFWYRQDPGLGLRLIYFSYDVKMKEKGDIPEGYSVSREKKERFSLILESASTNQTSMYLCASSQTRRYEKLFFGSGTQLSVL.